This T cell receptor (beta chain) was identified in a study of sequential checkpoint blockade in melanoma. Treatment in this sample: randomized to nivolumab then ipilimumab (arm A) or the reverse (arm B). Live CD3+CD8+ CD19− CD56− cells were sorted from PBMCs. Clones were read by immunoSEQ multiplex PCR, and TCRdb kept only the in-frame ones, dropping some. The repertoire holds around 26,000 clones, with roughly 80% as singletons. Germline V CDR1 and CDR2: MNHEY, SMNVEV (reference sequence). The CDR3 runs to 17 residues. V was clipped by 6 bases and J by 4 bases; unmatched bases: 16. The starting material was CD8+ T cells sorted from blood (inferred from file names), obtained from a patient given nivolumab and ipilimumab in sequence. The origin of this receptor is a human donor with melanoma. V usage is TRBV27 and J usage is TRBJ2-3; 7 bases line up with TRBD1. The CDR3, as DNA: TGTGCCAGCAGCCTCTTGAGGGACAGCTTTTTCGCAGATACGCAGTATTTT. This gives the protein CASSLLRDSFFADTQYF.